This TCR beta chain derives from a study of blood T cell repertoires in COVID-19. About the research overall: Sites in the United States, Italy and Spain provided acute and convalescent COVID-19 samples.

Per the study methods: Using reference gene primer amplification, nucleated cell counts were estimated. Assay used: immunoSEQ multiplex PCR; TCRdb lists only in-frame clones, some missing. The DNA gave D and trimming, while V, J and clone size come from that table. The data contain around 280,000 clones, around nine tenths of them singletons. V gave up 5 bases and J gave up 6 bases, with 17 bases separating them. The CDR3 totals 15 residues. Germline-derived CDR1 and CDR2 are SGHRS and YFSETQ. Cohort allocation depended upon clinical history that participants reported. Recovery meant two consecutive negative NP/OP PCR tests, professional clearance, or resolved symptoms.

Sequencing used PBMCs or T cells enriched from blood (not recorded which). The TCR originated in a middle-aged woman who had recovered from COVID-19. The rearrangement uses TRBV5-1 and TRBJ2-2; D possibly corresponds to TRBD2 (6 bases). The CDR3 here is CASRPPGSQAGELFF. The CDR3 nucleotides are TGCGCCAGCAGGCCGCCCGGGAGCCAGGCCGGGGAGCTGTTTTTT. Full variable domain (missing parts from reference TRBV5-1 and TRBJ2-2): KAGVTQTPRYLIKTRGQQVTLSCSPISGHRSVSWYQQTPGQGLQFLFEYFSETQRNKGNFPGRFSGRQFSNSRSEMNVSTLELGDSALYLCASRPPGSQAGELFFGEGSRLTVL.